These T cell receptor beta chains were read from a single sample in a study of human T cells and chemical hapten exposure. TCRdb re-analysed the RACE reads in MiXCR, keeping a single row per CDR3 protein. The profile shows roughly 380,000 distinct CDR3 sequences, about 6% of them singletons. Sequenced material: whole blood, taken in connection with sensitization to the hapten diphenylcyclopropenone (DPC). The receptors derive from a woman younger than 30 with alopecia areata. Some clones in this sample may be carry-over from other donors' samples. CDR3s include the opening cysteine and the closing phenylalanine or tryptophan.

v_gene	CDR3aa
TRBV7-6	CASSLRHNEKLFF
TRBV12-3/TRBV12-4	CASSLRGLLNTEAFF
TRBV6-2/TRBV6-3	CASSYGGWSGETQYF
TRBV25-1	CASSAPGQPYGYTF
TRBV6-5	CASSYGPAAFNSPLHF
TRBV4-3	CASSPTMRGTSTDTQYF
TRBV27	CASRYDSGSGNTIYF
TRBV4-3	CASSQDRVGQGAFF
TRBV6-2/TRBV6-3	CASSYSPRSESGTDTQYF
TRBV4-2	CASSLRQEELFF
TRBV3-1	CASSPISRGNNEQFF